Below, one T cell receptor beta chain is given with its context. These data originate in a study of blood T cell repertoires in COVID-19. Study-level background: The United States, Italy and Spain were the sources of the acute and convalescent COVID-19 samples. The analysed material was cDNA or gDNA that came from T cells, B-cell-depleted T cells, or PBMCs.

The length of the CDR3 is 15 residues. Germline CDR1 MNHEY, CDR2 SVGAGI. V shed 0 bases and J shed 2 bases, with 10 bases lying between them. In the source study's methods: Reference gene primer amplification gave nucleated cell count estimates. Sequenced by immunoSEQ multiplex PCR; TCRdb stores in-frame clones only, minus some. Clonal size and the V and J genes are those of that table, whereas D and trimming came from the DNA. The sample lists 40,000 to 60,000 clones; less than 85% were seen once. Sequencing input: peripheral blood. The chain recombines TRBV6-5 with TRBJ1-2; the D is unclear. The receptor was isolated from a man aged 50 to 59 with active COVID-19. The CDR3 region is CASSYSMAGNYGYTF. The CDR3 coding sequence is TGTGCCAGCAGTTACTCGATGGCAGGCAACTATGGCTACACCTTC.